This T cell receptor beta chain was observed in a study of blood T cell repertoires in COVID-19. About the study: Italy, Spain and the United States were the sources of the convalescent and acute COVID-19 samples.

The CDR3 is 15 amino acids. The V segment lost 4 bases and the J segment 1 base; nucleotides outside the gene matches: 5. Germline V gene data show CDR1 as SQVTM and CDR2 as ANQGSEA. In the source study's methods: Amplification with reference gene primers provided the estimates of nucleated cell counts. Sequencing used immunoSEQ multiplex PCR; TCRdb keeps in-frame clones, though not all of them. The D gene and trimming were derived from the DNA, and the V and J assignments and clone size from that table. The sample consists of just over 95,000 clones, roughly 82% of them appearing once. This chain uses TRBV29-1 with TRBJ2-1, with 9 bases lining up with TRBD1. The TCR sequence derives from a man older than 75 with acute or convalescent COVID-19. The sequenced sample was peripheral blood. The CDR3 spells CSVGTGTGSYNEQFF. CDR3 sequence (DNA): TGCAGCGTTGGAACAGGGACAGGGTCCTACAATGAGCAGTTCTTC.